Listed here are 26 T cell receptor beta chains from one sample, sequenced in a study of post-analysis software for immune sequencing data (dated by TCRdb to between 2014 and 2017). No antigen is known for these receptors. Libraries were prepared through PCR. These reads were obtained on an Illumina HiSeq 2500. To reduce PCR and sequencing biases, unique molecular identifiers were built into the TCR beta cDNA libraries. Using fastp trimming at Q25 and MiXCR clonotype assembly, TCRdb reanalyzed the public sequencing data and kept in-frame beta chains. A single entry per CDR3 protein holds the most common genes and DNA from its merged rows. This sample has under 200,000 distinct CDR3 sequences in its table, and 29% of those were observed once. The ten most abundant clones make up more than 3% of the sample. Study-wide conclusions, independent of this receptor: Roughly 5 TRBV segments, including TRBV5-6, TRBV5-1 and TRBV20-1, were significantly more frequent in patients than controls.

Material for sequencing was blood. The receptors come from a girl aged 2-17 years with multiple sclerosis.

This clonotype was seen only a few times. The V call is TRBV20-1, the J call TRBJ2-4, with D uncertain. Germline V gene data show CDR1 as DFQATT and CDR2 as SNEGSKA (reference sequence). V was trimmed by 6 bases and J by 9 bases, leaving 9 bases between them. The CDR3 length is 10 residues. The CDR3 DNA is TGCAGTGCGGCTAAGGGCATTCAGTACTTC. The encoded protein is CSAAKGIQYF.

V and J are TRBV5-1 and TRBJ2-1; 12 bases are a match to TRBD2. The DNA end is a closer match to TRBJ2-7, so the J assignment may be wrong. The CDR3 has 18 residues. CDR1 is SGHRS and CDR2 is YFSETQ in the germline V gene. CDR3 coding DNA: TGCGCCAGCAGCTTGATTCTAGCGGGAGGGCGTTCCTACAATGAGCAGTACTTC. Its translation is CASSLILAGGRSYNEQYF.

This chain joins TRBV18 and TRBJ1-2; 10 bases map to TRBD1. J gave up 7 bases and V 3 bases, and 2 bases lay outside the gene matches. Germline V gene sequence: CDR1 KGHSH, CDR2 LQKENI. The CDR3 extends over 13 amino acids. The CDR3 DNA reads as TGTGCCAGCTCACCCGGGACAGGGGTTGGCTACACCTTC. It translates to CASSPGTGVGYTF.

This clonotype was observed at least ten times. The gene calls are TRBV7-2 and TRBJ1-2, with TRBD1 identical over 8 bases. V lost 5 bases to trimming and J lost 2 bases; unmatched junction nucleotides: 10. This CDR3 contains 16 residues. CDR1 and CDR2 from the germline V gene are SGHTA and FQGNSA. The chain's CDR3 is CASSPLDRATNYGYTF. The CDR3 DNA follows: TGTGCCAGCAGCCCTCTGGACAGGGCCACAAACTATGGCTACACCTTC.

Remarks on this clonotype: A much larger clone is a single base away; this may be a read error. J is TRBJ1-2 and V is TRBV12-3 or TRBV12-4; D possibly corresponds to TRBD1 (5 bases). V lost 6 bases and J lost 5, with 13 bases in between. This CDR3 region has 13 residues. The CDR3 is CASRSGLPYGYTF. The CDR3 bases are TGTGCCAGCAGGTCGGGACTGCCTTATGGCTACACCTTC.

A few counts support this clonotype. The rearrangement uses TRBV5-1 and TRBJ1-1; 12 positions match TRBD1. Germline V CDR1 and CDR2: SGHRS, YFSETQ. Trimming cost V 3 bases and J 4 bases; bases outside gene matches: 4. The CDR3 loop spans 15 amino acids. The CDR3 spells CASSSGQGASTEAFF. The CDR3, as DNA: TGCGCCAGCAGCTCGGGACAGGGGGCCAGCACTGAAGCTTTCTTT.

This clonotype has just a few counts. A much larger clone differs from this one at a single base, so this may be a read error. This chain uses TRBV7-2 with TRBJ2-5, with a possible D match to TRBD1 (7 bases). V lost 5 bases to trimming and J lost 9 bases, with 19 bases between them. This CDR3 contains 14 residues. Germline-derived CDR1 and CDR2 are SGHTA and FQGNSA. The CDR3 nucleotides read TGTGCCAGCAGCGACTACAGGGGACGCGGGGCCCAGTACTTC. Translated: CASSDYRGRGAQYF.

The chain uses TRBV6-6 and TRBJ2-1; TRBD2 matches at 9 bases. Unmatched junction bases numbered 12, after V lost 7 bases and J lost 8 bases. This CDR3 region has 15 residues. In germline, CDR1 is MNHNY, CDR2 SVGAGI (reference sequence). CDR3 amino acids: CASNFALAGRDEQFF. The DNA for the CDR3 is TGTGCCAGCAACTTCGCTCTAGCGGGGAGGGATGAGCAGTTCTTC.

This clonotype has a count of ten or more. The chain carries TRBV20-1 and TRBJ2-7, with 7 bases identical to TRBD2. Germline CDR1 is DFQATT and CDR2 is SNEGSKA (reference sequence). CDR3 length equals 14 residues. V shed 6 bases, J shed 6 bases, and the junction held 14 bases outside the gene matches. Written as DNA, the CDR3 is TGCAGTGCGCGGGGAGGGAGGGGTTTGGGCGAGCAGTACTTC. Translation: CSARGGRGLGEQYF.

V and J are TRBV5-6 and TRBJ2-1; D perhaps matches TRBD2 (5 bases). This CDR3 has 14 amino acids. The V end lost 6 bases, the J end lost 0 bases, and 10 bases lay between the germline ends. The germline CDR1 and CDR2 sequences are SGHDT and YYEEEE. The CDR3 sequence is CASMEADSYNEQFF. The CDR3 DNA sequence: TGTGCCAGCATGGAAGCGGACTCCTACAATGAGCAGTTCTTC.

The chain carries TRBV27 and TRBJ1-1; D uncertain. Trimming cost V 7 bases and J 4 bases, with 16 bases left between them. The CDR3 loop spans 14 amino acids. The germline V gene encodes CDR1 MNHEY and CDR2 SMNVEV (reference sequence). CDR3 sequence: CASTPGAFATEAFF. The CDR3, as DNA: TGTGCCAGCACCCCCGGCGCCTTTGCCACTGAAGCTTTCTTT.

This clonotype was observed a handful of times. The chain has TRBV6-2 or TRBV6-3 and TRBJ2-1, with 12 bases lining up with TRBD2. CDR3 size: 16 residues. J lost 9 bases, V lost 3 bases, and 9 bases had no gene match. In germline, CDR1 is MNHEY, CDR2 SVGEGT. The CDR3: CASSYPSGRAPAEQFF. CDR3 in DNA: TGTGCCAGCAGTTATCCTAGCGGGAGGGCCCCGGCTGAGCAGTTCTTC.

The rearrangement joins TRBV20-1 to TRBJ1-1; D gene uncertain. V was cut by 5 bases and J by 4 bases, with 17 bases left in between. Germline V gene data show CDR1 as DFQATT and CDR2 as SNEGSKA (reference sequence). The CDR3 is 14 amino acids. The CDR3 loop reads CSAQTKGSGTEAFF. The CDR3 nucleotides read TGCAGTGCTCAGACGAAGGGAAGTGGCACTGAAGCTTTCTTT.

This clonotype has a count of ten or more. This chain uses TRBV20-1 with TRBJ1-5; D not resolved. The CDR3 runs to 13 residues. The V gene lost 6 bases and the J gene lost 3 bases, with 12 bases spanning the gap. Germline lookup yields CDR1 DFQATT and CDR2 SNEGSKA (reference sequence). In DNA, the CDR3 is TGCAGTGCAACCAGTGTCGTCAATCAGCCCCAGCATTTT. This gives the protein CSATSVVNQPQHF.

This clonotype was seen more than once but under ten times. The V gene is TRBV6-1, the J gene TRBJ1-3; possible D gene TRBD1, 5 bases. V dropped 4 bases and J dropped 4 bases, with 14 bases sitting between them. This CDR3 has 15 amino acids. CDR1 is MNHNS, CDR2 SASEGT, per germline. In DNA form, the CDR3 reads TGTGCCAGCAGTGCTGCAGGGTTGTCGGGAAACACCATATATTTT. Protein sequence: CASSAAGLSGNTIYF.

Many counts were recorded for this clonotype. This chain joins TRBV19 and TRBJ2-5, with 7 nucleotides matching TRBD2. Germline assignment: CDR1 LNHDA and CDR2 SQIVND (reference sequence). This CDR3 spans 13 amino acids. Losses at the gene ends were 5 bases for V and 4 bases for J; bases not matched to a gene: 4. The CDR3 DNA reads TGTGCCAGTAGTGACATAGCGGGAGAGACCCAGTACTTC. Protein sequence: CASSDIAGETQYF.

This clonotype was recorded at least ten times. The chain employs TRBV20-1 and TRBJ2-1; 13 positions agree with TRBD2. The germline CDR1 and CDR2 sequences are DFQATT and SNEGSKA (reference sequence). Trimming cost V 6 bases and J 6 bases; bases outside gene matches: 5. The CDR3 is 14 residues long. For the CDR3, the DNA is TGCAGTGCCACCACTAGCGGGAGGGCCAATGAGCAGTTCTTC. It codes for CSATTSGRANEQFF.

This chain connects TRBV20-1 to TRBJ1-1, with D uncertain. The CDR3 consists of 14 residues. V lost 4 bases and J 1 base, leaving 13 bases between the germline ends. Germline loops: CDR1 DFQATT, CDR2 SNEGSKA (reference sequence). The CDR3 reads CSATRPGGNTEAFF. CDR3 DNA: TGCAGTGCTACCCGGCCAGGCGGGAACACTGAAGCTTTCTTT.

As to this clonotype: Germline and junction disagree at one end, which may indicate a read error. This rearrangement joins TRBV2 to TRBJ2-7; TRBD1 aligns across 8 bases. Germline CDR1 SNHLY, CDR2 FYNNEI. There are 14 residues in the CDR3. Here the CDR3 DNA reads TGTGCCAGCGGTGAACAGGGGGTGATCTACGAGCAGTACTTC. The encoded protein is CASGEQGVIYEQYF.

This clonotype occurred many times. V is TRBV9 and J is TRBJ2-7; D not resolved. Germline V gene lookup returns CDR1 SGDLS and CDR2 YYNGEE. The CDR3 loop spans 14 amino acids. The V gene lost 3 bases and the J gene lost 0 bases, with 10 bases spanning the gap. The CDR3 loop reads CASSASAYSYEQYF. The CDR3 coding sequence is TGTGCCAGCAGCGCCTCGGCCTACTCCTACGAGCAGTACTTC.

This clonotype has a single count. A much more abundant neighbour one base away suggests this may be a read error. The chain is built from TRBV5-1 and TRBJ2-7; possible D gene TRBD1, 5 bases. The end of the DNA is better explained by TRBJ2-4, so the J call may be wrong. The germline V gene encodes CDR1 SGHRS and CDR2 YFSETQ. The CDR3 contains 15 residues. CDR3 protein: CASSLPTPGMNIQYF. As DNA, the CDR3 is TGCGCCAGCAGCTTACCTACGCCAGGGATGAACATTCAGTACTTC.

The chain employs TRBV6-1 and TRBJ2-4; D may be TRBD1 (6 bases). Trimming removed 7 bases at V and 8 bases at J, with 12 bases between. Germline V lookup: CDR1 MNHNS, CDR2 SASEGT. CDR3 length: 12 residues. CDR3 nucleotides: TGTGCCAGCACCAGGGGTGTGGACATTCAGTACTTC. Translating it yields CASTRGVDIQYF.

Notes on this clonotype: A much larger clonotype is one base distant, so this may be a read error. This chain connects TRBV15 to TRBJ1-2; possibly TRBD1 for D (5 bases). The V gene's germline CDR1 is LNHNV and CDR2 YYDKDF (reference sequence). The CDR3 has 14 residues. V was cut by 4 bases and J by 0 bases, with 9 bases left in between. The CDR3 here is CATSIRAANYGYTF. CDR3 sequence (DNA): TGTGCCACCAGCATCAGGGCGGCTAACTATGGCTACACCTTC.

This clonotype was seen a handful of times. The chain carries TRBV27 and TRBJ2-6; no clear D gene. The CDR3 consists of 16 residues. The V gene lost 6 bases and the J gene lost 0 bases, with 12 bases spanning the gap. The germline V gene encodes CDR1 MNHEY and CDR2 SMNVEV (reference sequence). CDR3 protein: CASSPRASSGANVLTF. The CDR3 coding sequence is TGTGCCAGCAGCCCTCGAGCGAGCTCTGGGGCCAACGTCCTGACTTTC.

This clonotype was seen repeatedly, ten times or more. The rearrangement joins TRBV12-3 or TRBV12-4 to TRBJ1-2; D unresolved. V lost 3 bases and J lost 5, with 7 bases in between. This CDR3 is 12 amino acids long. CDR3 sequence: CASSFEGYGYTF. The CDR3 DNA reads TGTGCCAGCAGTTTTGAGGGATATGGCTACACCTTC.

The chain's CDR3 is CSAPQGRGYTF. The CDR3 bases are TGCAGTGCCCCTCAGGGACGGGGCTACACCTTC. This chain links TRBV20-1 with TRBJ1-2; maybe TRBD1 (5 bases). Germline V CDR1 and CDR2: DFQATT, SNEGSKA (reference sequence). The CDR3 is made up of 11 amino acids. Trimming shortened V by 6 bases and J by 8 bases, and 13 bases separated the two germline ends.